The 27 T cell receptor beta chains listed next were all sequenced from one sample in a study of T cells in Graves' hyperthyroidism and ophthalmopathy. Template material for amplifying TCR beta CDR3 regions consisted of RNA transcripts. HTBI primers were used for first-round RT-PCR of the TCR CDR3. TCRdb re-called the multiplex PCR reads through MiXCR, storing one row per CDR3 protein. The data hold 700,000 or so distinct CDR3 sequences, with about 14% observed a single time. What was sequenced was blood. Receptors were obtained from a woman aged 45 to 65 with Graves' ophthalmopathy.

Ten or more counts support this clonotype. The V call is TRBV7-2, the J call TRBJ2-7, with TRBD2 matching 8 bases. This CDR3 has 14 amino acids. Germline V gives CDR1 SGHTA, CDR2 FQGNSA. Losses at the gene ends were 6 bases for V and 3 bases for J; bases not matched to a gene: 7. CDR3 loop: CASRSGLANYEQYF. DNA of the CDR3: TGTGCCAGCAGATCTGGACTAGCAAACTACGAGCAGTACTTC.

This clonotype appeared many times. The chain joins TRBV2 to TRBJ2-1; D may correspond to TRBD1 or TRBD2 (5 bases each). Germline assignment: CDR1 SNHLY and CDR2 FYNNEI. The CDR3 covers 15 residues. V was cut by 10 bases and J by 0 bases, with 16 bases left in between. The CDR3 region has the DNA TGTGCCACCCGACCGGGACCTAGCTCCTACAATGAGCAGTTCTTC. It specifies CATRPGPSSYNEQFF.

This clonotype was observed many times. The chain couples TRBV18 to TRBJ2-3; D is unclear. This CDR3 region has 15 residues. Germline CDR1 KGHSH, CDR2 LQKENI. Trimming shortened V by 1 base and J by 1 base, and 9 bases separated the two germline ends. In DNA form, the CDR3 reads TGTGCCAGCTCACCACTGGTAAGGGGCACAGATACGCAGTATTTT. Amino acids: CASSPLVRGTDTQYF. Using reference TRBV18 and TRBJ2-3 for the parts outside the CDR3, the full variable domain is NAGVMQNPRHLVRRRGQEARLRCSPMKGHSHVYWYRQLPEEGLKFMVYLQKENIIDESGMPKERFSAEFPKEGPSILRIQQVVRGDSAAYFCASSPLVRGTDTQYFGPGTRLTVL.

In its sample, this clonotype was seen many times. The gene calls are TRBV28 and TRBJ2-5; 8 nucleotides line up with TRBD2. Germline values: CDR1 MDHEN, CDR2 SYDVKM. The CDR3 loop spans 16 amino acids. V dropped 3 bases and J dropped 2; count of bases not matched to a gene: 8. Written as DNA, the CDR3 is TGTGCCAGCAGTTTCATGGGGGTAGCGGGACAAGAGACCCAGTACTTC. Residues: CASSFMGVAGQETQYF. Looking up the rest from reference TRBV28 and TRBJ2-5 gives the full variable domain: DVKVTQSSRYLVKRTGEKVFLECVQDMDHENMFWYRQDPGLGLRLIYFSYDVKMKEKGDIPEGYSVSREKKERFSLILESASTNQTSMYLCASSFMGVAGQETQYFGPGTRLLVL.

The chain links TRBV18 to TRBJ2-5, with D possibly matching TRBD1 (6 bases). V shed 3 bases and J shed 1 base, with 12 bases lying between them. From germline, CDR1 is KGHSH and CDR2 LQKENI. CDR3 length: 15 residues. The CDR3 spells CASSPHQGIQETQYF. CDR3 in DNA: TGTGCCAGCTCACCCCACCAGGGGATCCAAGAGACCCAGTACTTC.

This clonotype was observed a few times. A much larger clone lies one base from this, so it may be a read error. V usage is TRBV7-9 and J usage is TRBJ2-7; possible D gene TRBD2, 5 bases. Trimming shortened V by 5 bases and J by 3 bases, and 14 bases separated the two germline ends. The CDR3 contains 14 residues. Germline CDR1 SEHNR, CDR2 FQNEAQ (reference sequence). Here the CDR3 reads CASSKEVGDYEQYF. The CDR3 bases are TGTGCCAGCAGCAAAGAGGTCGGGGACTACGAGCAGTACTTC.

This clonotype was recorded at least ten times. The chain is built from TRBV27 and TRBJ1-2, with 8 bases that match TRBD1. The CDR3 sequence is 15 residues long. From germline, CDR1 is MNHEY and CDR2 SMNVEV (reference sequence). After removal of 2 bases from V and 3 bases from J, the junction contained 5 bases not matched to a gene. CDR3 residues: CASSLDRGRHYGYTF. The CDR3, as DNA: TGTGCCAGCAGTTTAGACAGGGGCAGACACTATGGCTACACCTTC.

This clonotype was seen repeatedly, ten times or more. The V and J genes are TRBV9 and TRBJ2-5; 9 bases agree with TRBD2. With 0 bases clipped from V and 3 bases from J, the junction kept 3 bases outside the gene matches. Looked up from germline, CDR1 is SGDLS and CDR2 is YYNGEE. The CDR3 is made up of 15 amino acids. CDR3 DNA: TGTGCCAGCAGCGTAGGACTAGCGGAAGAAGAGACCCAGTACTTC. Residues: CASSVGLAEEETQYF.

The gene calls are TRBV7-9 and TRBJ1-2; D is unresolved. The V and J ends lost 2 bases and 0 bases respectively, with 7 bases between them. Germline CDR1 and CDR2: SEHNR and FQNEAQ (reference sequence). The CDR3 extends over 14 amino acids. The CDR3 coding sequence is TGTGCCAGCAGCTTATCTATGGCTAACTATGGCTACACCTTC. Protein product: CASSLSMANYGYTF.

This clonotype has at least ten counts. The chain recombines TRBV5-1 with TRBJ2-2; D could derive from TRBD1 or TRBD2 (5 bases each). Per the germline V gene, CDR1 is SGHRS and CDR2 is YFSETQ. Trimming stripped 4 bases from V and 4 bases from J, with 14 bases between. This CDR3 has 15 amino acids. DNA of the CDR3: TGCGCCAGCAGCGTTACGGGACGGGCCACCGGGGAGCTGTTTTTT. Protein sequence: CASSVTGRATGELFF.

This clonotype was counted at least ten times. The chain uses TRBV7-3 and TRBJ2-1; the D is unclear. Between the trimmed V and J ends, which lost 5 bases and 8 bases, there was a span of 16 bases. The CDR3 extends over 14 amino acids. The germline gives CDR1 SGHTA, CDR2 FQGTGA. This chain's CDR3 is CASSKVGAIDEQFF. DNA of the CDR3: TGTGCCAGCAGCAAAGTTGGTGCGATTGATGAGCAGTTCTTC.

This clonotype was recorded at least ten times. V and J are TRBV7-2 and TRBJ1-1, with D perhaps matching TRBD1 (5 bases). V was pared by 3 bases and J by 6 bases, with 11 bases between. Germline loops: CDR1 SGHTA, CDR2 FQGNSA. This CDR3 region has 13 residues. The CDR3 protein is CASSFLTAPEAFF. The CDR3 DNA reads as TGTGCCAGCAGCTTTTTGACAGCTCCTGAAGCTTTCTTT.

This clonotype has at least ten counts. V gene TRBV7-2 combines with J gene TRBJ2-3; 10 nucleotides line up with TRBD2. J gave up 3 bases and V 5 bases, and 8 bases lay outside the gene matches. From germline, CDR1 is SGHTA and CDR2 FQGNSA. The CDR3 runs to 16 residues. The chain's CDR3 is CASSPWTSGFTDTQYF. The CDR3 DNA follows: TGTGCCAGCAGCCCCTGGACTAGCGGTTTTACAGATACGCAGTATTTT.

This clonotype was seen many times. The chain uses TRBV12-3 or TRBV12-4 and TRBJ1-5; D is possibly TRBD1 (6 bases). This CDR3 contains 14 residues. The germline V and J ends were trimmed by 8 bases and 2 bases, with 13 bases remaining between them. CDR3 nucleotide sequence: TGTGCCAGCTGCTTGGGGGCGGGCAATCAGCCCCAGCATTTT. It specifies CASCLGAGNQPQHF.

This clonotype was recorded at least ten times. The rearrangement links TRBV4-1 to TRBJ1-1, with D maybe TRBD1 (6 bases). From germline, CDR1 is MGHRA and CDR2 YSYEKL. The CDR3 contains 15 residues. V was shortened by 3 bases and J by 6 bases, with 17 bases between the two germline ends. In DNA, the CDR3 is TGCGCCAGCAGCCACCCCTTAAGCAGGGGCCCTGAAGCTTTCTTT. This codes for CASSHPLSRGPEAFF.

This clonotype has a count of ten or more. The chain couples TRBV7-9 to TRBJ1-1, with a tentative D call TRBD1 (5 bases). Trimming took off 5 bases at V and 2 bases at J, with 12 bases between the two ends. Germline V gives CDR1 SEHNR, CDR2 FQNEAQ (reference sequence). The CDR3 extends over 14 amino acids. CDR3 nucleotides: TGTGCCAGCAGCAATCAGGGATCTAACACTGAAGCTTTCTTT. Translation: CASSNQGSNTEAFF. Based on the CDR3 plus reference TRBV7-9 and TRBJ1-1, the full variable domain is DTGVSQNPRHKITKRGQNVTFRCDPISEHNRLYWYRQTLGQGPEFLTYFQNEAQLEKSRLLSDRFSAERPKGSFSTLEIQRTEQGDSAMYLCASSNQGSNTEAFFGQGTRLTVV.

V gene TRBV19 combines with J gene TRBJ1-1, with TRBD1 identical over 8 bases. Per the germline V gene, CDR1 is LNHDA and CDR2 is SQIVND (reference sequence). The CDR3 runs 16 residues. V shed 4 bases, J shed 2 bases, and the junction held 9 bases outside the gene matches. For the CDR3, the DNA is TGTGCCAGTAGTAACCGGGCAGGGGGCAGCAACACTGAAGCTTTCTTT. Protein product: CASSNRAGGSNTEAFF.

There are many counts of this clonotype. The J gene is TRBJ2-7, the V gene TRBV5-1, with unresolved D. Germline-derived CDR1 and CDR2 are SGHRS and YFSETQ. CDR3 size: 19 residues. The V gene lost 1 base and the J gene lost 3 bases, with 26 bases spanning the gap. CDR3 DNA: TGCGCCAGCAGCTTGCAAACAGCTATCGGACCCTCCGTGTACTACGAGCAGTACTTC. It yields the protein CASSLQTAIGPSVYYEQYF.

This clonotype was counted ten times or more. This chain connects TRBV28 to TRBJ1-2; D unclear. The CDR3 length is 15 residues. The V and J ends lost 6 bases and 2 bases respectively, with 16 bases between them. Germline V gene lookup returns CDR1 MDHEN and CDR2 SYDVKM. CDR3 loop: CASSPLPGRNYGYTF. The CDR3 nucleotides are TGTGCCAGCAGCCCGCTACCCGGACGGAACTATGGCTACACCTTC.

CDR3 in amino acids: CASSVPVGRENSEQFF. The CDR3 nucleotides are TGTGCCAGCAGTGTTCCGGTCGGGCGGGAGAACAGTGAGCAGTTCTTC. The rearrangement links TRBV6-4 to TRBJ2-1; 7 bases map to TRBD2. Germline assignment: CDR1 MRHNA and CDR2 SNTAGT. Trimming cost V 4 bases and J 9 bases; bases outside gene matches: 15. The CDR3 loop spans 16 amino acids.

A single count supports this clonotype. The chain is built from TRBV11-2 and TRBJ2-1, with TRBD2 identical over 11 bases. J was trimmed by 2 bases and V by 0 bases; bases with no gene match: 3. The CDR3 spans 17 residues. CDR1 SGHAT and CDR2 FQNNGV come from the germline V gene. The CDR3 is CASSLELAGVPYNEQFF. The DNA of the CDR3 is TGTGCCAGCAGCTTAGAACTAGCGGGAGTCCCCTACAATGAGCAGTTCTTC.

In DNA, the CDR3 is TGCAGTGCTCAAAACCCGGGACTAGCGGGAAACTCCTACGAGCAGTACTTC. As protein: CSAQNPGLAGNSYEQYF. The chain combines TRBV20-1 with TRBJ2-7, with TRBD2 identical over 13 bases. V dropped 5 bases and J dropped 0; count of bases not matched to a gene: 10. This CDR3 comprises 17 residues. Germline CDR1 DFQATT, CDR2 SNEGSKA (reference sequence).

In its sample, this clonotype was seen a few times. In nucleotides, the CDR3 is TGTGCCAGCGCCACCATTGGACAGACCACAGATACGCAGTATTTT. It codes for CASATIGQTTDTQYF. The chain has TRBV19 and TRBJ2-3; possible D gene TRBD1, 6 bases. Trimming removed 9 bases at V and 2 bases at J, with 18 bases between. From germline, CDR1 is LNHDA and CDR2 SQIVND (reference sequence). The CDR3 spans 15 residues.

This clonotype was observed many times. J is TRBJ2-1 and V is TRBV6-1, with 10 positions matching TRBD1. V shed 4 bases and J 4 bases; nucleotides not matched to a gene: 4. The CDR3 consists of 15 residues. Per germline, CDR1 MNHNS and CDR2 SASEGT. The CDR3 spells CASSAGTGVYNEQFF. CDR3 bases: TGTGCCAGCAGTGCTGGGACAGGGGTATACAATGAGCAGTTCTTC.

The table lists this clonotype with many counts. The chain is built from TRBV6-2 or TRBV6-3 and TRBJ1-2, with D tentatively TRBD1 (5 bases). Trimming pared 6 bases from V and 8 bases from J, leaving 22 bases between. This CDR3 is 15 amino acids long. Germline V gives CDR1 MNHEY, CDR2 SVGEGT. CDR3 sequence (DNA): TGTGCCAGCAGCCTCTCAGATCGGGGCCGTAAAGGCTACACCTTC. Protein sequence: CASSLSDRGRKGYTF.

This clonotype came up many times. The chain uses TRBV20-1 and TRBJ2-3, with 9 bases lining up with TRBD2. V lost 6 bases and J lost 4; bases outside the gene matches: 14. CDR1 is DFQATT, CDR2 SNEGSKA, per germline (reference sequence). This CDR3 region has 16 residues. The CDR3 DNA is TGCAGTGCCCCTCGGGTAGCGGGAGTGGGGGCAGATACGCAGTATTTT. Amino acids: CSAPRVAGVGADTQYF.

Ten or more counts support this clonotype. The V call is TRBV20-1, the J call TRBJ2-7, with no clear D. The ends were cut back, 5 bases at V and 2 bases at J, with 16 bases in the middle. The germline V gene has CDR1 DFQATT and CDR2 SNEGSKA (reference sequence). This CDR3 is built from 14 residues. In DNA form, the CDR3 reads TGCAGTGCTGTACCTAGGTATACTCCCTACGAGCAGTACTTC. Translation: CSAVPRYTPYEQYF.